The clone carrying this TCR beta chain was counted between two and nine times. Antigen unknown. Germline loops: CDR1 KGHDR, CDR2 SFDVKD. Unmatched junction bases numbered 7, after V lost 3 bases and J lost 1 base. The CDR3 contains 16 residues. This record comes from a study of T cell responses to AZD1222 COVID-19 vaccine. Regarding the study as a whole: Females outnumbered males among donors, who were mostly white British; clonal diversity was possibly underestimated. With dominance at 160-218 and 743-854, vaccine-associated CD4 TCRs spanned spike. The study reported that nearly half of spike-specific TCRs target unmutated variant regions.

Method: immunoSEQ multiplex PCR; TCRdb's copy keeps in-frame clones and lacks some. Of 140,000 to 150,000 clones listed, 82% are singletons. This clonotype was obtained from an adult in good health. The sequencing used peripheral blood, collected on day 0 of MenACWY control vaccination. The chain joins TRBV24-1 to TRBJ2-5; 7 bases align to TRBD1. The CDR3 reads CATSDHDRALQETQYF. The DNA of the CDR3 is TGTGCCACCAGTGATCACGACAGGGCCCTCCAAGAGACCCAGTACTTC.